The clone carrying this T cell receptor beta chain was seen only a few times. Its antigen is unknown. The data are from a study of T-cell memory formation after mild COVID-19. Looking at the study overall: TCR clusters mostly belonged to single donors. General study findings and limits: The second-wave clones peaking on day 37 were not confirmed as SARS-CoV-2-specific.

Per the germline V gene, CDR1 is MNHNS and CDR2 is SASEGT. V was cut by 1 base and J by 3 bases, with 9 bases left in between. The CDR3 contains 14 residues. With constant-segment primers, 5'RACE yielded cDNA libraries of TCR alpha and TCR beta that carried sample barcodes and UMIs. Each CDR3 protein is one row after TCRdb ran MiXCR on the 5' RACE reads. Of hundreds of thousands of distinct CDR3 sequences in the sample, around 15% were seen once. The sequenced sample was PBMCs or a T cell subset sorted from them (not recorded which). The V and J genes are TRBV6-1 and TRBJ1-2; D is perhaps TRBD1 (6 bases). This clonotype originated in an adult woman who had mild COVID-19 (a few samples of this study predate the infection). Cell type and time point are not known. The CDR3 region has the DNA TGTGCCAGCAGTGAAGGCCAGGGGTACTATGGCTACACCTTC. Protein: CASSEGQGYYGYTF.